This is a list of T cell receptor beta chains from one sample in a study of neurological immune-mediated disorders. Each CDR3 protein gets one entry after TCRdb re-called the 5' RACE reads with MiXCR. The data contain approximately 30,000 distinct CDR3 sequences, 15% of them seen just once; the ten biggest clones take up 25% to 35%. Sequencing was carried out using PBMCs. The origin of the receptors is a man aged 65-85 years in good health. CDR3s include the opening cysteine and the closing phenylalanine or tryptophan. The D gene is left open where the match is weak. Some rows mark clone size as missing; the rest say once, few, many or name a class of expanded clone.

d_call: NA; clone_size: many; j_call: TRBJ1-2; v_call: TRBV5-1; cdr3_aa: CASSLAGGYGYTF; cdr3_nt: TGCGCCAGCAGCTTGGCTGGGGGCTATGGCTACACCTTC
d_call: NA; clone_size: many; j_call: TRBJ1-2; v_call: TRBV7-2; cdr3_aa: CASSLLGPYGYTF; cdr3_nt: TGTGCCAGCAGCTTATTGGGGCCCTATGGCTACACCTTC
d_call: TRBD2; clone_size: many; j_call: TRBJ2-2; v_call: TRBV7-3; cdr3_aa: CASSSRDYVSGELFF; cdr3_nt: TGTGCCAGCAGCTCCCGGGACTATGTATCCGGGGAGCTGTTTTTT
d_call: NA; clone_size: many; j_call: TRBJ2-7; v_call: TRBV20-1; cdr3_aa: CSARGPPRPARPYEQYF; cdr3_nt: TGCAGTGCTAGAGGGCCTCCCCGACCCGCCCGCCCCTACGAGCAGTACTTC
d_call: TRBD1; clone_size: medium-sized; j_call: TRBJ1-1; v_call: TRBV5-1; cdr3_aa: CASNDRANTEAFF; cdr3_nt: TGCGCCAGCAACGACAGGGCGAACACTGAAGCTTTCTTT
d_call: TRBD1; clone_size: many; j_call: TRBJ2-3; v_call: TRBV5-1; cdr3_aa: CASSLEIDRGQYF; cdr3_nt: TGCGCCAGCAGCTTGGAAATAGACAGGGGGCAGTATTTT
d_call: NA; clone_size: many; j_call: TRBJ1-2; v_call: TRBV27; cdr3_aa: CASSLRSSYGYTF; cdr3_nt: TGTGCCAGCAGTTTAAGGTCCTCCTATGGCTACACCTTC
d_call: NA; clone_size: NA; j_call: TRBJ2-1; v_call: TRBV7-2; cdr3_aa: CASSLALFIPGSEQFF; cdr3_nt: TGTGCCAGCAGCTTAGCTCTATTCATTCCGGGTTCTGAGCAGTTCTTC
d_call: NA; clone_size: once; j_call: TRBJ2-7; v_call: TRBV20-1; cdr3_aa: CSAGGPEQYF; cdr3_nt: TGCAGTGCGGGAGGCCCCGAGCAGTACTTC
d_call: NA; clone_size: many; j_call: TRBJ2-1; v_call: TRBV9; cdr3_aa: CASSVGKGRSYNEQFF; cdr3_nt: TGTGCCAGCAGCGTAGGGAAGGGCCGCTCCTACAATGAGCAGTTCTTC
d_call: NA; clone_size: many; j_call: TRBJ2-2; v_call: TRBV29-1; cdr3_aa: CSAPRTNTGELFF; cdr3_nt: TGCAGCGCGCCAAGGACGAACACCGGGGAGCTGTTTTTT
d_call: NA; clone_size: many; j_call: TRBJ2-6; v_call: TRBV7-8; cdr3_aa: CASSFRALRKDKMPGANVLTF; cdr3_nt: TGTGCCAGCAGCTTTCGAGCCCTCAGGAAAGATAAAATGCCTGGGGCCAACGTCCTGACTTTC
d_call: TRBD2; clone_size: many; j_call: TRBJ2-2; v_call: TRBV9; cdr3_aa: CASSPTSGGASGELFF; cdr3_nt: TGTGCCAGCAGCCCAACTAGCGGGGGGGCCTCAGGGGAGCTGTTTTTT
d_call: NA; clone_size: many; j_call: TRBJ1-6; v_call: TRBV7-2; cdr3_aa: CASSLSQGLGSPLHF; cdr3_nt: TGTGCCAGCAGCTTATCCCAAGGGTTGGGCTCACCCCTCCACTTT
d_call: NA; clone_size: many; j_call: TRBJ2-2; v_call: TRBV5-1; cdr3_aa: CASSLGRGLTGELFF; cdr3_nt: TGCGCCAGCAGCCTCGGGAGGGGGCTCACCGGGGAGCTGTTTTTT
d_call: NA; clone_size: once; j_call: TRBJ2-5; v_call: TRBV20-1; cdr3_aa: CSAHTSEDTQYF; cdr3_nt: TGCAGTGCTCATACGTCTGAAGATACTCAGTACTTC
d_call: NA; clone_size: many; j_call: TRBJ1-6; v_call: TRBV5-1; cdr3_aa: CASSFPELGRDSPLHF; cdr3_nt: TGCGCCAGCAGCTTTCCCGAGCTGGGGCGGGATTCACCCCTCCACTTT
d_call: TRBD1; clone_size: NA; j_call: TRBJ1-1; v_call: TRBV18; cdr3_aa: CASSPPDRGGTEAFF; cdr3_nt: TGTGCCAGCTCACCCCCGGACAGGGGGGGGACTGAAGCTTTCTTT
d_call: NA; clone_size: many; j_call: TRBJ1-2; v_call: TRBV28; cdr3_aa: CASARTVITRGYTF; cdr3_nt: TGTGCCAGCGCAAGGACGGTTATTACGAGGGGCTACACCTTC
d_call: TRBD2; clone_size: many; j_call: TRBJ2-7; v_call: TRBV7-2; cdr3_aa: CASSLDGGASYEQYF; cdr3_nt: TGTGCCAGCAGCTTGGACGGGGGGGCCTCCTACGAGCAGTACTTC
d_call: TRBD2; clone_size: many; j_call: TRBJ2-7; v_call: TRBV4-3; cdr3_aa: CASSPGLARYEQYF; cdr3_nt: TGCGCCAGCAGCCCCGGACTAGCGCGGTACGAGCAGTACTTC
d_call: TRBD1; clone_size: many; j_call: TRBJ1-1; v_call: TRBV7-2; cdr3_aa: CASSSPDRGTIEAFF; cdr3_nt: TGTGCCAGCAGCTCCCCGGACAGGGGAACAATAGAAGCTTTCTTT
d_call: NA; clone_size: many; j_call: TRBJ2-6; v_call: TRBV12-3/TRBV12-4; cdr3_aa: CASSLRGSGANVLTF; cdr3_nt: TGTGCCAGCAGTTTAAGGGGATCCGGGGCCAACGTCCTGACTTTC
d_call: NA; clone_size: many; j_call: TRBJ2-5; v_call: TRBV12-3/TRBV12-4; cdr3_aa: CASSFGGGTETQYF; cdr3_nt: TGTGCCAGCAGTTTTGGAGGGGGCACTGAGACCCAGTACTTC
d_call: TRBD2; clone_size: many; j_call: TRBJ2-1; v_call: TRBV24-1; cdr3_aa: CATSDRTSWHEQFF; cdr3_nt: TGTGCCACCAGTGACCGGACTAGTTGGCATGAGCAGTTCTTC
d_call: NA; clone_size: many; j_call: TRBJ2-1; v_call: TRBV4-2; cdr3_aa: CASSQDTGDSPHEQFF; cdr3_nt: TGTGCCAGCAGCCAAGATACGGGGGACAGTCCCCATGAGCAGTTCTTC
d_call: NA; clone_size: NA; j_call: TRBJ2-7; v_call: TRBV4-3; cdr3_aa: CASSQDPYEQYF; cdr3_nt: TGCGCCAGCAGCCAAGATCCCTACGAGCAGTACTTC
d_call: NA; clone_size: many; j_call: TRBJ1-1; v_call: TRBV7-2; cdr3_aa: CASSLNPRQLTEAFF; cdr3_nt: TGTGCCAGCAGCTTAAACCCGAGACAGCTCACTGAAGCTTTCTTT
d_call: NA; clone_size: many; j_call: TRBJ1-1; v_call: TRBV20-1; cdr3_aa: CSAPVGGVNTEAFF; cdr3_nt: TGCAGTGCCCCTGTAGGGGGTGTGAACACTGAAGCTTTCTTT
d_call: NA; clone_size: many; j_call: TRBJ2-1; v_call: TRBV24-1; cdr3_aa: CATSDLRPLDGSYNEQFF; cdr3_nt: TGTGCCACCAGTGATCTGAGACCCCTGGATGGCTCCTACAATGAGCAGTTCTTC
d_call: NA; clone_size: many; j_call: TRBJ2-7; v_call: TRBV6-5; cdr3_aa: CASRGTVVSYEQYF; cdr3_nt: TGTGCCAGCAGAGGGACCGTAGTCTCCTACGAGCAGTACTTC
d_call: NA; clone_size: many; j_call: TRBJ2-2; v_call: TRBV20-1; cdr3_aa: CSASGGPEVPGELFF; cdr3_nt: TGCAGTGCTAGCGGGGGGCCTGAGGTTCCCGGGGAGCTGTTTTTT
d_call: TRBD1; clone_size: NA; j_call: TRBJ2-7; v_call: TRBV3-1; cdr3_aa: CASSRRDSYEQYF; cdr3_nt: TGTGCCAGCAGCCGCCGGGACAGCTACGAGCAGTACTTC
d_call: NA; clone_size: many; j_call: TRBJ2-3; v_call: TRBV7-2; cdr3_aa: CASSLPGGDTQYF; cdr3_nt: TGTGCCAGCAGCCTTCCTGGGGGAGATACGCAGTATTTT
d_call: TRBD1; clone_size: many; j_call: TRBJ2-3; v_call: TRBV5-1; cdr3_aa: CASSRGQGVGDTQYF; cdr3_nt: TGCGCCAGCAGCAGGGGACAGGGGGTTGGAGATACGCAGTATTTT
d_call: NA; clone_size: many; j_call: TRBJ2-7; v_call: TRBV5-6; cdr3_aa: CASSLPQGGEQYF; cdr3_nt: TGTGCCAGCAGCTTACCACAGGGAGGCGAGCAGTACTTC
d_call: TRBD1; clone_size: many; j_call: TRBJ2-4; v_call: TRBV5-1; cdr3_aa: CASTWTGGLDIQYF; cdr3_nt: TGCGCCAGCACCTGGACAGGGGGTTTGGACATTCAGTACTTC
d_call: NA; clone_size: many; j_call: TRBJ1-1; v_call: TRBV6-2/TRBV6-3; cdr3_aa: CASSYPLYQGGGTEAFF; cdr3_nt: TGTGCCAGCAGTTACCCCCTATATCAGGGTGGGGGCACTGAAGCTTTCTTT
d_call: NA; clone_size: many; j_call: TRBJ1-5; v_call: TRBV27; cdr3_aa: CASSLSGRVEARKHF; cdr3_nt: TGTGCCAGCAGTTTATCCGGCAGGGTTGAAGCTCGGAAGCATTTT
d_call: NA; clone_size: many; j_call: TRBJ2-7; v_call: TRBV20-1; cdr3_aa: CSASPSLTYEQYF; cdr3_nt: TGCAGTGCTAGTCCGAGTTTGACCTACGAGCAGTACTTC
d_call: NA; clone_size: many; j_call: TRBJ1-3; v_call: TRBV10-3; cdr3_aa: CAISGRSSGNTIYF; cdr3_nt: TGTGCCATCAGTGGACGGTCTTCTGGAAACACCATATATTTT
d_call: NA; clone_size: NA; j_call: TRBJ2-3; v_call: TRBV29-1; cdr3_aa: CSVQEGHSSTDTQYF; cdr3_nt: TGCAGCGTTCAGGAGGGCCACTCTAGCACAGATACGCAGTATTTT
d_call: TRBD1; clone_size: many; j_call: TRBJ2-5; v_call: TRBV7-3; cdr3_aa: CASSSYRGETQYF; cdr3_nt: TGTGCCAGCAGCTCCTACAGGGGAGAGACCCAGTACTTC
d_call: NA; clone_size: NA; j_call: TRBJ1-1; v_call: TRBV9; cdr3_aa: CASKGLDNTEAFF; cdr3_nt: TGTGCCAGCAAAGGTCTGGATAACACTGAAGCTTTCTTT